Presented here are 32 T cell receptor beta chains from one specimen sequenced in a study of neurological immune-mediated disorders. A single record per CDR3 protein comes from TCRdb applying MiXCR to the 5' RACE reads. This table holds tens of thousands of distinct CDR3 sequences, approximately 2.8% found once. Sequencing was done on a sample of PBMCs. These receptor sequences come from a woman in her twenties or thirties with multiple sclerosis.

This clonotype appeared many times. The chain recombines TRBV30 with TRBJ1-1, with 7 bases lining up with TRBD1. CDR3 length: 14 residues. V trimming: 4 bases; J trimming: 5 bases; junction bases outside the gene matches: 10. CDR1 and CDR2 (germline): GTSNPN, SVGIG (reference sequence). CDR3 nucleotide sequence: TGTGCCTGGACCAAGCCGGAGGGGGCGACTGAAGCTTTCTTT. Translation: CAWTKPEGATEAFF.

At least ten counts were recorded for this clonotype. V is TRBV20-1 and J is TRBJ2-5; no clear D gene. Germline loops: CDR1 DFQATT, CDR2 SNEGSKA (reference sequence). Trimming cost V 1 base and J 2 bases, with 14 bases left between them. The CDR3 runs to 15 residues. The CDR3 is CSARGPRAVQETQYF. The CDR3 nucleotides read TGCAGTGCTAGAGGTCCTCGGGCCGTACAAGAGACCCAGTACTTC.

Many counts were recorded for this clonotype. The J gene is TRBJ1-2, the V gene TRBV19, with 9 bases fitting TRBD1. The CDR3 covers 15 residues. Germline V gene sequence: CDR1 LNHDA, CDR2 SQIVND (reference sequence). With 6 bases clipped from V and 2 bases from J, the junction kept 7 bases outside the gene matches. CDR3 in DNA: TGTGCCAGTAGACATCCGGGACAGGGAAACTATGGCTACACCTTC. Protein: CASRHPGQGNYGYTF. Looking up the rest from reference TRBV19 and TRBJ1-2 gives the full variable domain: DGGITQSPKYLFRKEGQNVTLSCEQNLNHDAMYWYRQDPGQGLRLIYYSQIVNDFQKGDIAEGYSVSREKKESFPLTVTSAQKNPTAFYLCASRHPGQGNYGYTFGSGTRLTVV.

This clonotype has a count of ten or more. V and J are TRBV6-4 and TRBJ1-1, with 8 positions matching TRBD1. The CDR3 covers 13 residues. Losses at the gene ends were 4 bases for V and 6 bases for J; bases not matched to a gene: 4. In germline, CDR1 is MRHNA, CDR2 SNTAGT. The CDR3 bases are TGTGCCAGCAGTGTGGACAGGGCGGCTGAAGCTTTCTTT. Its protein is CASSVDRAAEAFF.

This rearrangement joins TRBV7-6 to TRBJ2-5, with a possible D match to TRBD2 (5 bases). The CDR3 is 13 residues long. V shed 4 bases and J shed 2 bases, with 8 bases lying between them. Germline V CDR1 and CDR2: SGHVS, FNYEAQ. DNA of the CDR3: TGTGCCAGCAGCTCCCAGCGGCAAGAGACCCAGTACTTC. The encoded protein is CASSSQRQETQYF.

Ten or more counts support this clonotype. CDR3 in amino acids: CASSPDSLNTEAFF. CDR3 nucleotide sequence: TGCGCCAGCAGTCCGGACAGCCTAAACACTGAAGCTTTCTTT. The chain joins TRBV5-1 to TRBJ1-1; tentative D call: TRBD1 (6 bases). CDR3 size: 14 residues. The V gene lost 5 bases and the J gene lost 2 bases, with 13 bases spanning the gap. Germline CDR1 is SGHRS and CDR2 is YFSETQ.

This clonotype was found many times. The chain has TRBV19 and TRBJ1-5, with D unclear. Germline V lookup: CDR1 LNHDA, CDR2 SQIVND (reference sequence). The CDR3 consists of 14 residues. Trimming left V 1 base short and J 0 bases short, with 4 bases between. CDR3 coding DNA: TGTGCCAGTAGTATAGGTTATAGCAATCAGCCCCAGCATTTT. Encoded protein: CASSIGYSNQPQHF.

This clonotype was seen ten or more times. The genes are TRBV18 and TRBJ2-4, with D possibly being TRBD2 (6 bases). Per the germline V gene, CDR1 is KGHSH and CDR2 is LQKENI. Trimming shortened V by 5 bases and J by 6 bases, and 17 bases separated the two germline ends. This CDR3 comprises 15 residues. This chain's CDR3 is CASSEDGGELNIQYF. CDR3 nucleotide sequence: TGTGCCAGCTCAGAGGACGGGGGAGAACTAAACATTCAGTACTTC.

This clonotype was counted at least ten times. The chain recombines TRBV12-3 or TRBV12-4 with TRBJ2-2; perhaps TRBD1 as D (6 bases). The V end lost 6 bases, the J end lost 7 bases, and 18 bases lay between the germline ends. The CDR3 is 15 amino acids. The CDR3 is CASRPRTGWSGELFF. The CDR3 DNA sequence: TGTGCCAGCAGGCCCCGAACAGGGTGGAGCGGGGAGCTGTTTTTT.

This clonotype has ten or more counts. V gene TRBV10-2 combines with J gene TRBJ2-2; 8 bases align to TRBD2. With 6 bases clipped from V and 5 bases from J, the junction kept 8 bases outside the gene matches. The CDR3 spans 15 residues. Germline CDR1 is WSHSY and CDR2 is SAAADI. As DNA, the CDR3 is TGCGCCAGCAGAACTAGCGGAGGTGGAACCGGGGAGCTGTTTTTT. This sequence encodes CASRTSGGGTGELFF.

At least ten counts were recorded for this clonotype. The chain has TRBV3-1 and TRBJ1-4, with 8 bases that match TRBD1. Germline V gives CDR1 LGHDT, CDR2 YNNKEL (reference sequence). V dropped 2 bases and J dropped 7; count of bases not matched to a gene: 9. The CDR3 runs 16 residues. The CDR3: CASSQRRQGLTEKLFF. CDR3 in DNA: TGTGCCAGCAGCCAAAGAAGACAGGGGCTCACTGAAAAACTGTTTTTT.

This clonotype was seen repeatedly, ten times or more. The chain couples TRBV27 to TRBJ1-5, with D possibly TRBD1 on 5 matching bases. The ends were cut back, 6 bases at V and 8 bases at J, with 14 bases in the middle. Germline CDR1 MNHEY, CDR2 SMNVEV (reference sequence). The CDR3 has 13 amino acids. Written as DNA, the CDR3 is TGTGCCAGCAGCCCGGGGGGGGTAGAGCCCCAGCATTTT. It translates to CASSPGGVEPQHF.

This clonotype was observed at least ten times. V is TRBV5-6 and J is TRBJ1-5, with TRBD1 identical over 9 bases. This CDR3 is built from 18 residues. Looked up from germline, CDR1 is SGHDT and CDR2 is YYEEEE. V lost 4 bases and J lost 3; bases outside the gene matches: 14. The CDR3 is CASSPGGGQGLFNQPQHF. The CDR3 DNA reads as TGTGCCAGCAGCCCTGGAGGGGGACAGGGCCTATTCAATCAGCCCCAGCATTTT.

This clonotype was recorded at least ten times. The chain links TRBV7-2 to TRBJ1-1; D is ambiguous. Deletions cut 6 bases from V and 0 bases from J, with 14 bases between. This CDR3 is built from 15 residues. Germline V gene data show CDR1 as SGHTA and CDR2 as FQGNSA. This CDR3 is CASSLDRGMNTEAFF. The CDR3 DNA sequence: TGTGCCAGCAGTCTCGACCGGGGAATGAACACTGAAGCTTTCTTT.

This clonotype has ten or more counts. The chain is built from TRBV29-1 and TRBJ2-1, with 8 bases identical to TRBD2. V trimming: 7 bases; J trimming: 7 bases; junction bases outside the gene matches: 12. Germline V gene sequence: CDR1 SQVTM, CDR2 ANQGSEA. CDR3 length: 14 residues. The CDR3 protein is CSARVLAESNEQFF. The CDR3 DNA reads TGCAGCGCACGAGTACTAGCGGAATCTAATGAGCAGTTCTTC.

This clonotype was picked up many times. The V call is TRBV7-8, the J call TRBJ2-7; 7 bases agree with TRBD1. V was clipped by 5 bases and J by 2 bases; unmatched bases: 9. This CDR3 is built from 15 residues. Germline V gives CDR1 SGHVS, CDR2 FQNEAQ. The CDR3 DNA reads as TGTGCCAGCAGCACGATCGGGACAGAGACCTACGAGCAGTACTTC. Its translation: CASSTIGTETYEQYF.

Many counts were recorded for this clonotype. J is TRBJ1-5 and V is TRBV7-2; D is undetermined. The CDR3 length is 14 residues. CDR1 is SGHTA and CDR2 is FQGNSA in the germline V gene. Trimming removed 2 bases from V and 3 bases from J, with 8 bases in between. Here the CDR3 DNA reads TGTGCCAGCAGCTTATCCGCTAACAATCAGCCCCAGCATTTT. This sequence encodes CASSLSANNQPQHF.

This clonotype was observed at least ten times. The rearrangement joins TRBV14 to TRBJ1-2; D gene unclear. The CDR3 sequence is 13 residues long. Trimming shortened V by 0 bases and J by 3 bases, and 5 bases separated the two germline ends. Germline V gene data show CDR1 as SGHDN and CDR2 as FVKESK. The CDR3 nucleotides are TGTGCCAGCAGCCAAGAGGAGGACTATGGCTACACCTTC. It specifies CASSQEEDYGYTF.

This clonotype appeared many times. The gene calls are TRBV20-1 and TRBJ2-7; D is unclear. The germline V gene has CDR1 DFQATT and CDR2 SNEGSKA (reference sequence). Trimming stripped 1 base from V and 7 bases from J, with 11 bases between. The CDR3 runs to 12 residues. The CDR3 is CSARGDEREQYF. The CDR3 coding sequence is TGCAGTGCTAGAGGGGATGAGAGGGAGCAGTACTTC.

Ten or more counts support this clonotype. The CDR3 DNA reads TGTGCCAGCAGACCGGACAGTGGCACTGAAGCTTTCTTT. It is translated as CASRPDSGTEAFF. The chain carries TRBV6-5 and TRBJ1-1; D may be TRBD1 (6 bases). Germline V gene lookup returns CDR1 MNHEY and CDR2 SVGAGI. This CDR3 has 13 amino acids. V was clipped by 6 bases and J by 4 bases, with 12 bases between them.

This clonotype has ten or more counts. V and J are TRBV27 and TRBJ1-5; no clear D gene. The CDR3 runs 13 residues. The V end lost 4 bases, the J end lost 7 bases, and 11 bases lay between the germline ends. Germline loops: CDR1 MNHEY, CDR2 SMNVEV (reference sequence). The CDR3 is CASSSGLGQPQHF. The CDR3 DNA is TGTGCCAGCAGTTCGGGGTTAGGGCAGCCCCAGCATTTT.

The V call is TRBV29-1, the J call TRBJ1-1, with D perhaps matching TRBD1 (6 bases). The length of the CDR3 is 13 residues. V gave up 4 bases and J gave up 5 bases, with 14 bases separating them. Looked up from germline, CDR1 is SQVTM and CDR2 is ANQGSEA. CDR3 in DNA: TGCAGCGTTGTTGGGGGCGAAGGAACTGAAGCTTTCTTT. The encoded protein is CSVVGGEGTEAFF.

The table lists this clonotype with many counts. This chain uses TRBV7-9 with TRBJ2-1; D is ambiguous. Germline assignment: CDR1 SEHNR and CDR2 FQNEAQ (reference sequence). The CDR3 has 12 residues. Trimming removed 1 base at V and 4 bases at J, with 2 bases between. The CDR3 here is CASSLGYNEQFF. The CDR3, as DNA: TGTGCCAGCAGCTTAGGGTACAATGAGCAGTTCTTC.

This clonotype was observed a few times. The chain joins TRBV29-1 to TRBJ1-1; 8 bases are shared with TRBD1. This CDR3 spans 12 amino acids. The germline CDR1 and CDR2 sequences are SQVTM and ANQGSEA. With V trimmed by 6 bases and J by 11 bases, 11 bases remained unmatched. The CDR3 coding sequence is TGCAGCGTCGTCTGGACAGGGTCTTTCGCTTTCTTT. Its protein product is CSVVWTGSFAFF.

In its sample, this clonotype was seen many times. V and J are TRBV28 and TRBJ1-5; TRBD1 aligns across 9 bases. The CDR3 covers 15 residues. V trimming: 5 bases; J trimming: 4 bases; junction bases outside the gene matches: 6. From germline, CDR1 is MDHEN and CDR2 SYDVKM. The CDR3 protein is CASSPRDRDNQPQHF. CDR3 in DNA: TGTGCCAGCAGTCCGCGGGACAGGGATAATCAGCCCCAGCATTTT.

This chain connects TRBV18 to TRBJ1-1, with 9 bases matching TRBD1. V shed 6 bases, J shed 1 base, and the junction held 6 bases outside the gene matches. The CDR3 is 15 amino acids. Germline V CDR1 and CDR2: KGHSH, LQKENI. The CDR3 sequence: CASSLGQGPNTEAFF. As DNA, the CDR3 is TGTGCCAGCTCGCTCGGACAGGGGCCGAACACTGAAGCTTTCTTT.

This clonotype was picked up many times. The chain recombines TRBV3-1 with TRBJ2-2; D not certain. There are 15 residues in the CDR3. The germline gives CDR1 LGHDT, CDR2 YNNKEL (reference sequence). Trimming shortened V by 4 bases and J by 5 bases, and 14 bases separated the two germline ends. The DNA for the CDR3 is TGTGCCAGCAGCCCGATGACCCTGGGGACCGGGGAGCTGTTTTTT. Its protein is CASSPMTLGTGELFF.

This clonotype was seen more than once but under ten times. The chain carries TRBV2 and TRBJ1-6; unclear D gene. V was trimmed by 8 bases and J by 5 bases, leaving 10 bases between them. Per the germline V gene, CDR1 is SNHLY and CDR2 is FYNNEI. The CDR3 consists of 13 residues. The CDR3 loop is CASLVSDNSPLHF. CDR3 DNA sequence: TGTGCCAGCTTGGTCAGCGATAATTCACCCCTCCACTTT. The whole variable domain, filled in from reference TRBV2 and TRBJ1-6, reads EPEVTQTPSHQVTQMGQEVILRCVPISNHLYFYWYRQILGQKVEFLVSFYNNEISEKSEIFDDQFSVERPDGSNFTLKIRSTKLEDSAMYFCASLVSDNSPLHFGNGTRLTVT.

This clonotype was recorded at least ten times. The V call is TRBV7-2, the J call TRBJ2-7; 7 bases are a match to TRBD1. Germline V CDR1 and CDR2: SGHTA, FQGNSA. The CDR3 has 14 residues. V was pared by 4 bases and J by 4 bases, with 7 bases of the junction left unmatched. The CDR3 DNA is TGTGCCAGCAGCTCAGACAGGGACAGATACGAGCAGTACTTC. This translates into CASSSDRDRYEQYF.

This clonotype was seen many times. The rearrangement uses TRBV20-1 and TRBJ1-2; D not resolved. Germline V gene sequence: CDR1 DFQATT, CDR2 SNEGSKA (reference sequence). There are 13 residues in the CDR3. V was cut by 6 bases and J by 0 bases, with 11 bases left in between. The CDR3 bases are TGCAGTGCCGCCCTGCGGTCTAACTATGGCTACACCTTC. Protein: CSAALRSNYGYTF.

This clonotype was observed at least ten times. V is TRBV7-2 and J is TRBJ2-1; maybe TRBD2 (6 bases). CDR3 size: 15 residues. Per the germline V gene, CDR1 is SGHTA and CDR2 is FQGNSA. With 5 bases removed from V and 0 bases from J, the gap between germline ends came to 11 bases. The CDR3, as DNA: TGTGCCAGCAGCCAATATAGCGGCTCCTACAATGAGCAGTTCTTC. Encoded protein: CASSQYSGSYNEQFF.

This clonotype was counted at least ten times. The rearrangement uses TRBV29-1 and TRBJ2-7; 10 bases match TRBD2. The CDR3 has 17 amino acids. V lost 0 bases to trimming and J lost 7 bases; unmatched junction nucleotides: 15. Germline V gene sequence: CDR1 SQVTM, CDR2 ANQGSEA. Here the CDR3 reads CSVEDLQSSGSSLEQYF. CDR3 in DNA: TGCAGCGTTGAAGATCTTCAATCTAGCGGGAGTTCGTTAGAGCAGTACTTC.